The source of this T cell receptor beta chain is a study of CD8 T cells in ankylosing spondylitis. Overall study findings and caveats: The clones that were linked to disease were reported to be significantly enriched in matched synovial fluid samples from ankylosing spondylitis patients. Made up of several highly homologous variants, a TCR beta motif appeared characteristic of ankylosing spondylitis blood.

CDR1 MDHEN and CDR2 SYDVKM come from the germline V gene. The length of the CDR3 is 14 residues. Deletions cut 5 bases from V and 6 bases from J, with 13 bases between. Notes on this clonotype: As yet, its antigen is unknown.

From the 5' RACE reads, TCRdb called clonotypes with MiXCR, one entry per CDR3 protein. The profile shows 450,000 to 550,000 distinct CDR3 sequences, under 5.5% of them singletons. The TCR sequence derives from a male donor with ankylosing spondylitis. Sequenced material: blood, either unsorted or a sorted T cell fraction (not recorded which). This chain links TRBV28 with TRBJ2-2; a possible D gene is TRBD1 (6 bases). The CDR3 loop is CASSRQGHAGELFF. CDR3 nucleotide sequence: TGTGCCAGCAGTCGGCAGGGGCACGCCGGGGAGCTGTTTTTT.